Detailed here is one TCR beta chain. This sample is drawn from a study of blood T cell repertoires in COVID-19. Study details: Samples taken during acute and convalescent COVID-19 were collected in the United States, Italy and Spain. In each case, the material was cDNA or gDNA derived from T cells, B-cell-depleted T cells, or PBMCs.

CDR1 and CDR2 (germline): MGHDK, SYGVNS. CDR3 size: 12 residues. Trimming took off 2 bases at V and 4 bases at J, with 6 bases between the two ends. Produced via immunoSEQ multiplex PCR; TCRdb's table is partial and in-frame only. The sample carries about 130,000 clones, about 70% recorded once. Sequenced material: peripheral blood. This rearrangement joins TRBV25-1 to TRBJ2-7; TRBD2 might be the D (5 bases). The receptor's source is a man between 60 and 75 years old with acute or convalescent COVID-19. The CDR3 protein is CASSEREYEQYF. The CDR3 region has the DNA TGTGCCAGCAGTGAAAGGGAGTACGAGCAGTACTTC.